These 2 T cell receptor beta chains were all obtained from the same sample, sequenced in a study of shared clonotypes between healthy human individuals (dated by TCRdb to about 2020). Library generation was performed with the immunoSEQ multiplex PCR assay. Drawn from immuneACCESS, this table holds only the in-frame rearrangements with V and J called that TCRdb kept. Clones are partly lost; checked studies trace under half to an unresolved V gene and leave the rest unexplained. In all, the sample holds 700,000 or so clones, and about 78% of those were seen once. Of the sample, approximately 1.8% falls within the top ten clones. The source material was memory CD4+ T cells sorted from blood. What this sample's cell subset or site label stands for: CD45RA-negative fraction. Receptors were obtained from a woman in her thirties in good health.

The rearrangement links TRBV2 to TRBJ1-5; D unresolved. Germline CDR1 SNHLY, CDR2 FYNNEI. This CDR3 contains 15 residues. The ends were cut back, 6 bases at V and 0 bases at J, with 12 bases in the middle. The CDR3 region has the DNA TGTGCCAGCAGGAAGGGAATAAATAGCAATCAGCCCCAGCATTTT. This gives the protein CASRKGINSNQPQHF.

The rearrangement links TRBV19 to TRBJ2-3; 8 nucleotides line up with TRBD2. CDR3 length equals 16 residues. Germline CDR1 and CDR2: LNHDA and SQIVND (reference sequence). V was pared by 7 bases and J by 1 base, with 10 bases of the junction left unmatched. The CDR3 DNA follows: TGTGCCAGTACCCCGTTTACGGGAGGGGGCACAGATACGCAGTATTTT. As protein: CASTPFTGGGTDTQYF.